The 17 T cell receptor beta chains presented below share a single source sample, sequenced in a study of T cell repertoires in cytomegalovirus infection. One entry per CDR3 protein, called by TCRdb with MiXCR from the reads. The sample includes roughly 320,000 distinct CDR3 sequences, 9.6% of them seen just once. The specimen sequenced was PBMCs. Every receptor here comes from a human donor in good health (CMV status not recorded). Some clones in this sample may be carry-over from other donors' samples.

This clonotype has just a few counts. The chain combines TRBV20-1 with TRBJ2-1, with D possibly TRBD2 on 5 matching bases. The length of the CDR3 is 14 residues. Per the germline V gene, CDR1 is DFQATT and CDR2 is SNEGSKA (reference sequence). Trimming pared 6 bases from V and 2 bases from J, leaving 14 bases between. CDR3 residues: CSAVFPGTYNEQFF. In DNA form, the CDR3 reads TGCAGTGCCGTCTTCCCCGGGACCTACAATGAGCAGTTCTTC.

This clonotype occurred many times. V gene TRBV10-2 combines with J gene TRBJ2-4; D is uncertain. V lost 3 bases, J lost 3 bases, and 9 bases lay in between. The CDR3 totals 14 residues. From germline, CDR1 is WSHSY and CDR2 SAAADI. Written as DNA, the CDR3 is TGCGCCAGCAGTGATGCGGCAATCAAAAACATTCAGTACTTC. Translated: CASSDAAIKNIQYF.

The V gene is TRBV7-9, the J gene TRBJ2-2; D call uncertain. Between the trimmed V and J ends, which lost 1 base and 3 bases, there was a span of 9 bases. This CDR3 region has 15 residues. Germline V gene lookup returns CDR1 SEHNR and CDR2 FQNEAQ (reference sequence). The CDR3 DNA follows: TGTGCCAGCAGCTTAGAGAGGCGATACACCGGGGAGCTGTTTTTT. Translating gives CASSLERRYTGELFF.

V usage is TRBV29-1 and J usage is TRBJ2-7; 7 nucleotides align to TRBD1. The germline gives CDR1 SQVTM, CDR2 ANQGSEA. The CDR3 has 16 amino acids. V was pared by 1 base and J by 0 bases, with 9 bases of the junction left unmatched. CDR3 sequence: CSVEVGAQGVSYEQYF. The CDR3 nucleotides are TGCAGCGTTGAAGTGGGGGCGCAGGGGGTCTCCTACGAGCAGTACTTC.

This clonotype was counted between two and nine times. The chain couples TRBV28 to TRBJ2-7, with D perhaps assigned TRBD1 or TRBD2 (5 bases each). The CDR3 is made up of 12 amino acids. Germline assignment: CDR1 MDHEN and CDR2 SYDVKM. The V end lost 6 bases, the J end lost 7 bases, and 13 bases lay between the germline ends. The CDR3 is CASSRAGAEQYV. In DNA, the CDR3 is TGTGCCAGCAGCCGAGCCGGGGCGGAGCAGTACGTC.

This clonotype was counted many times. This chain links TRBV7-9 with TRBJ1-4, with D hard to call. The ends were cut back, 3 bases at V and 0 bases at J, with 8 bases in the middle. The CDR3 is made up of 15 amino acids. The V gene's germline CDR1 is SEHNR and CDR2 FQNEAQ (reference sequence). The CDR3 loop reads CASSLDLATNEKLFF. The CDR3 DNA follows: TGTGCCAGCAGCTTGGACCTTGCAACTAATGAAAAACTGTTTTTT. Full variable domain (missing parts from reference TRBV7-9 and TRBJ1-4): DTGVSQNPRHKITKRGQNVTFRCDPISEHNRLYWYRQTLGQGPEFLTYFQNEAQLEKSRLLSDRFSAERPKGSFSTLEIQRTEQGDSAMYLCASSLDLATNEKLFFGSGTQLSVL.

Ten or more counts support this clonotype. The chain combines TRBV7-9 with TRBJ2-5; the D is unclear. This CDR3 is built from 15 residues. Germline assignment: CDR1 SEHNR and CDR2 FQNEAQ (reference sequence). With 0 bases removed from V and 1 base from J, the gap between germline ends came to 9 bases. CDR3 sequence (DNA): TGTGCCAGCAGCTTAGCCCGGGCACCCCAAGAGACCCAGTACTTC. It is translated as CASSLARAPQETQYF.

This clonotype was observed many times. The rearrangement uses TRBV7-2 and TRBJ2-1, with 10 nucleotides matching TRBD1. Germline CDR1 SGHTA, CDR2 FQGNSA. This CDR3 is built from 14 residues. V gave up 4 bases and J gave up 9 bases; unmatched junction bases: 6. The CDR3 coding sequence is TGTGCCAGCAGCTGGGACAGGGGACGTGGTGAGCAGTTCTTC. This gives the protein CASSWDRGRGEQFF.

At least ten counts were recorded for this clonotype. This chain joins TRBV7-6 and TRBJ1-2, with TRBD1 matching 7 bases. V dropped 5 bases and J dropped 6; count of bases not matched to a gene: 12. CDR1 is SGHVS, CDR2 FNYEAQ, per germline. The CDR3 spans 15 residues. CDR3 sequence: CASSPRYGTEDGYTF. CDR3 coding DNA: TGTGCCAGCAGCCCCCGTTACGGGACAGAAGATGGCTACACCTTC.

The gene calls are TRBV14 and TRBJ2-3; D is unclear. Trimming took 5 bases from V and 4 from J, leaving 10 bases between them. CDR1 is SGHDN and CDR2 is FVKESK in the germline V gene. The CDR3 is 13 amino acids. CDR3 sequence: CASSNLDPDTQYF. For the CDR3, the DNA is TGTGCCAGCAGCAACCTCGACCCAGATACGCAGTATTTT.

This clonotype was seen at least ten times. This sequence joins TRBV7-8 and TRBJ2-7, with D perhaps assigned TRBD1 or TRBD2 (5 bases each). The CDR3 has 22 residues. The V gene's germline CDR1 is SGHVS and CDR2 FQNEAQ. V lost 1 base and J 2 bases, leaving 33 bases between the germline ends. CDR3 residues: CASSLGPDSVGTAPSLTYEQYF. DNA for the CDR3: TGTGCCAGCAGCTTAGGACCCGACTCTGTCGGGACCGCTCCCTCCCTAACCTACGAGCAGTACTTC.

This clonotype has just a few counts. The V call is TRBV3-1, the J call TRBJ1-4, with TRBD1 identical over 8 bases. Trimming at V came to 4 bases and at J to 8 bases, leaving 12 bases not matched to a gene. CDR1 and CDR2 from the germline V gene are LGHDT and YNNKEL (reference sequence). The CDR3 is made up of 16 amino acids. CDR3 in amino acids: CASSLPRTGRNEKLFF. The CDR3 DNA reads TGTGCCAGCAGCCTACCCCGGACAGGGAGGAACGAAAAACTGTTTTTT.

This clonotype has a count of ten or more. The chain links TRBV28 to TRBJ2-7; possible D gene TRBD1, 5 bases. V lost 5 bases, J lost 3 bases, and 17 bases lay in between. CDR1 and CDR2 from the germline V gene are MDHEN and SYDVKM. The CDR3 loop spans 15 amino acids. CDR3 coding DNA: TGTGCCAGCAGTCACTCGGACACCGAAGTCTACGAGCAGTACGTC. Its translation is CASSHSDTEVYEQYV.

This clonotype turned up a few times. The chain links TRBV14 to TRBJ2-5, with D maybe TRBD1 (6 bases). Between the trimmed V and J ends, which lost 3 bases and 2 bases, there was a span of 16 bases. In germline, CDR1 is SGHDN, CDR2 FVKESK. The CDR3 runs 16 residues. CDR3 DNA sequence: TGTGCCAGCAGCCACACCCTGAGCAGGGGACAAGAGACCCAGTACTTC. This codes for CASSHTLSRGQETQYF.

There are many counts of this clonotype. CDR3 nucleotide sequence: TGTGCCAGCTCTCTACCAATCCAGGGGATCTATGGCTACACCTTC. It encodes CASSLPIQGIYGYTF. The chain couples TRBV18 to TRBJ1-2, with D possibly matching TRBD1 (6 bases). The CDR3 is 15 amino acids. Trimming took off 6 bases at V and 4 bases at J, with 18 bases between the two ends. Germline-derived CDR1 and CDR2 are KGHSH and LQKENI.

This clonotype was observed many times. The V call is TRBV19, the J call TRBJ2-2; TRBD1 agrees at 8 bases. Germline-derived CDR1 and CDR2 are LNHDA and SQIVND (reference sequence). The V and J ends lost 7 bases and 2 bases, in that order; junction bases with no gene match: 6. The CDR3 has 15 residues. The CDR3 protein is CASTQGGVNTGELFF. The CDR3 DNA reads TGTGCCAGTACACAGGGGGGAGTTAACACCGGGGAGCTGTTTTTT.

J is TRBJ1-4 and V is TRBV6-5; a possible D gene is TRBD1 (6 bases). Germline CDR1 MNHEY, CDR2 SVGAGI. Trimming left V 0 bases short and J 14 bases short, with 16 bases between. CDR3 size: 14 residues. CDR3 coding DNA: TGTGCCAGCAGTTACTCGGGGGCCTATAGTGTCCTGTTTTTT. Protein product: CASSYSGAYSVLFF.